The 5 T cell receptor beta chains listed next were all sequenced from one sample in a study of T cell clonality in common variable immunodeficiency. Measured with immunoSEQ multiplex PCR; TCRdb has only the in-frame clones, and not every one. In total the sample includes roughly 52,000 clones, none of them seen once. Sequencing was carried out using peripheral blood mononuclear cells. All receptors derive from a person between 18 and 75 years old in good health.

This clone has at least ten counts. Sequencing ends 3 residues short of the CDR3 end; the germline J gene provides the rest. The chain couples TRBV28 to TRBJ1-6; D might be TRBD1 (6 bases). The V and J ends lost 5 bases and 0 bases respectively, with 11 bases between them. The CDR3 has 16 residues. The germline gives CDR1 MDHEN, CDR2 SYDVKM. The CDR3 here is CASSVDSSSYNSPLHF. The part of the CDR3 DNA that was read is TGTGCCAGCAGTGTGGACAGTTCCTCCTATAATTCACCC.

In this sample, this clone turned up many times. The read ends 3 residues early relative to the CDR3; the germline J gene fills the gap. The rearrangement uses TRBV5-6 and TRBJ1-3; 8 nucleotides agree with TRBD1. The trim removed 5 bases at V and 4 bases at J, leaving 5 bases unmatched. The germline CDR1 and CDR2 sequences are SGHDT and YYEEEE. The CDR3 extends over 14 amino acids. CDR3 sequence: CASSPGGWGNTIYF. CDR3 DNA, as far as it was read: TGTGCCAGCAGTCCAGGGGGCTGGGGAAACACC.

This clone has a count of ten or more. The CDR3 end lies 3 residues beyond the end of the read and is filled in from the germline J gene. The chain links TRBV4-2 to TRBJ2-7; 9 bases line up with TRBD2. The CDR3 covers 16 residues. Germline CDR1 LGHNA, CDR2 YNFKEQ. The V and J ends lost 0 bases and 3 bases, in that order; junction bases with no gene match: 6. The CDR3 bases that were read are TGTGCCAGCAGCCAAGATATCAGCGGGGGGTACTACGAG. Translation gives CASSQDISGGYYE. The entire CDR3 sequence reads CASSQDISGGYYEQYF.

There are many counts of this clone. The CDR3 goes on 3 residues after the read ends, and that part is filled in from the germline J gene. The V call is TRBV5-1, the J call TRBJ2-7, with no clear D. With 0 bases removed from V and 4 bases from J, the gap between germline ends came to 11 bases. The V gene's germline CDR1 is SGHRS and CDR2 YFSETQ. CDR3 length: 14 residues. CDR3 bases read: TGCGCCAGCAGCTTGGCCGGGTCCGGTTACGAG. Translating gives CASSLAGSGYE. The CDR3 reads in full as CASSLAGSGYEQYF.

This clone was recorded at least ten times. The read gets to within 3 residues of the CDR3 end, and the germline J gene fills in the rest. The rearrangement links TRBV5-1 to TRBJ2-5, with 9 nucleotides matching TRBD1. Trimming cost V 1 base and J 2 bases; bases outside gene matches: 6. The CDR3 sequence is 16 residues long. Germline values: CDR1 SGHRS, CDR2 YFSETQ. CDR3 region: CASSLTGGDEQETQYF. CDR3 DNA, as far as it was read: TGCGCCAGCAGCTTGACAGGGGGCGATGAGCAAGAGACC.